This T cell receptor beta chain derives from a study of blood T cell repertoires in COVID-19. Germline CDR1 and CDR2: MNHEY and SMNVEV (reference sequence). The V end lost 3 bases, the J end lost 5 bases, and 25 bases lay between the germline ends. CDR3 length: 18 amino acids. Some clones are missing from TCRdb's copy, which holds only in-frame ones; the method was immunoSEQ multiplex PCR. Of approximately 220,000 clones in the sample, over 80% are singletons; the top ten hold 1.2%. Sequencing was performed on PBMCs or T cells enriched from blood (not recorded which). The chain carries TRBV27 and TRBJ1-1, with D tentatively TRBD1 (6 bases). The sequence was collected from a man in his thirties or forties who had recovered from COVID-19. The CDR3 here is CASSFSSWGGGIGTEAFF. The CDR3 DNA is TGTGCCAGCAGTTTCTCCTCCTGGGGGGGCGGTATAGGTACTGAAGCTTTCTTT.